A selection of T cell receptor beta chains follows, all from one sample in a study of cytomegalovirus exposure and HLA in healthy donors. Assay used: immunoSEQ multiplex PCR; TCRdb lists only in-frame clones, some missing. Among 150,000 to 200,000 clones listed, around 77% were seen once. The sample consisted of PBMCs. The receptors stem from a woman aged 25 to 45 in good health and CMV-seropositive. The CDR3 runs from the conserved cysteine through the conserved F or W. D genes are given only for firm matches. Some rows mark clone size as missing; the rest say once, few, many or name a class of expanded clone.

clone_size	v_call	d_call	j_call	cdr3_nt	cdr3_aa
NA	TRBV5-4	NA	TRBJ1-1	TGTGCCAGCAGCTTGCCAGGATCGGAAGCTTTCTTT	CASSLPGSEAFF
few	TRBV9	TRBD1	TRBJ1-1	TGTGCCAGCAGCGTACAGGGGGCGAACACTGAAGCTTTCTTT	CASSVQGANTEAFF
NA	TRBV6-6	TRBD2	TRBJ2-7	TGTGCCAGCAGTTACTCGGGGGGGGGCTCCTACGAGCAGTACTTC	CASSYSGGGSYEQYF
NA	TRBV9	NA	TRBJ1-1	TGTGCCAGCAGCGTAGGCGGGGAGAGCACTGAAGCTTTCTTT	CASSVGGESTEAFF
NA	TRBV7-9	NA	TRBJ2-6	TGTGCCAGCAGCTTAGGGACAGTCCTCTCTGGGGCCAACGTCCTGACTTTC	CASSLGTVLSGANVLTF
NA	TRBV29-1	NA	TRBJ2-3	TGCAGCGTTGCCAGGGCATCTAGCACAGATACGCAGTATTTT	CSVARASSTDTQYF
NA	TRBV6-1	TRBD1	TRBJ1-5	TGTGCCAGCAGTGGCGGGACAGGGAGCAATCAGCCCCAGCATTTT	CASSGGTGSNQPQHF
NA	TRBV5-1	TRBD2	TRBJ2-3	TGCGCCAGCAGCCCGGGACCCACGGGGGGTGGTGATACGCAGTATTTT	CASSPGPTGGGDTQYF
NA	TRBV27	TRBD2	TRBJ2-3	TGTGCCAGCAGTCCACTGACTAGCGGGGGGGTGGATACGCAGTATTTT	CASSPLTSGGVDTQYF
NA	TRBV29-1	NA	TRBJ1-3	TGCAGCGGGGCCCTCTCTGGAAACACCATATATTTT	CSGALSGNTIYF
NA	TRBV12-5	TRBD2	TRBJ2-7	TGTGCTAGTGGAACCGCTAGCGGGAGAGGCTACGAGCAGTACTTC	CASGTASGRGYEQYF
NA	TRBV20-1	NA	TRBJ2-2	TGCAGTGCTAGCGGAGGCGGGGAGCTGTTTTTT	CSASGGGELFF
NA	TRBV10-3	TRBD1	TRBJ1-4	TGTGCCATCAGTGAGTCTAGTTTAGGGGGCTCACCTTTT	CAISESSLGGSPF
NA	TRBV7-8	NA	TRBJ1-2	TGTGCCAGCAGCCGGGAGGCTAACTATGGCTACACCTTC	CASSREANYGYTF
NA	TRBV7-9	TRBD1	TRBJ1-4	TGTGCCAGCAGCCAGGGACAGGGACGAGAAAAACTGTTTTTT	CASSQGQGREKLFF
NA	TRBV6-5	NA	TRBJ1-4	TGTGCCAGCAGTTATGACAGGATCTCAACTAATGAAAAACTGTTTTTT	CASSYDRISTNEKLFF
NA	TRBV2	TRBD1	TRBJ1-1	TGTGCCAGCTTTAGGGACAGGGGGCGAGACACTGAAGCTTTCTTT	CASFRDRGRDTEAFF
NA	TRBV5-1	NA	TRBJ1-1	TGCGCCAGCAGCTGGACAGCCGCCACTGAAGCTTTCTTT	CASSWTAATEAFF
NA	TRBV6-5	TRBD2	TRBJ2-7	TGTGCCAGCAGTTACCTAGCGGGACGCCCCTACGAGCAGTACTTC	CASSYLAGRPYEQYF
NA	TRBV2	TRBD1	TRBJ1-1	TGTGCCAGCAGCCGGGACAGGGCGATTGAAGCTTTCTTT	CASSRDRAIEAFF
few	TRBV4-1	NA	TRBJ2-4	TGCGCCAGCAGCCAAGCCGTCCAGGGCAGGGAGTACTTC	CASSQAVQGREYF
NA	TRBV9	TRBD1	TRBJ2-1	TGTGCCAGCAGCGTAATGGGACAGGGGTACAATGAGCAGTTCTTC	CASSVMGQGYNEQFF
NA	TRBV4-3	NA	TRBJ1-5	TGCGCCAGCAGCCAAGATCTAGAGGGCTCTCCCCAGCATTTT	CASSQDLEGSPQHF
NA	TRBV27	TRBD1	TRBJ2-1	TGTGCCAGCAGTTTGACAGGGGGCCAGAATGAGCAGTTCTTC	CASSLTGGQNEQFF
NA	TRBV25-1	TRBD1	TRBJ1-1	TGTGCCAGCAGTGAAAGGACCGGGACAGGGATGAACACTGAAGCTTTCTTT	CASSERTGTGMNTEAFF
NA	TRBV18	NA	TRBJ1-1	TGTGCCAGCTCAACCACCAGGGGACAGAACACTGAAGCTTTCTTT	CASSTTRGQNTEAFF
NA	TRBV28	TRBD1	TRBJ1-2	TGTGCCAGCAGCCCCTCCACAGGGGGCCCATATGGCTACACCTTC	CASSPSTGGPYGYTF
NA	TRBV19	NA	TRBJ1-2	TGTGCCAGTAGTATCACAGGTTCTCGTGGCTACACCTTC	CASSITGSRGYTF
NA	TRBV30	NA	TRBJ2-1	TGTGCCTGGAGCCACGGTAATGAGCAGTTCTTC	CAWSHGNEQFF
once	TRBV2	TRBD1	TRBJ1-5	TGTGCCAGCAGTGAGGCTCGACAGGGTCAGCCCCAGCATTTT	CASSEARQGQPQHF
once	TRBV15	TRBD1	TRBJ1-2	TGTGCCACCAGCAGAGAACCCACAGGGGGCTGGGTTACTGGCTACACCTTC	CATSREPTGGWVTGYTF
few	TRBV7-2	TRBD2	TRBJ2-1	TGTGCCAGCAGCCTTAGCGGGGCGAGCTCCTACAATGAGCAGTTCTTC	CASSLSGASSYNEQFF
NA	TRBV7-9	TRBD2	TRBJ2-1	TGTGCCAGCAGCTTACTAGCGGGAGCGACCAATGAGCAGTTCTTC	CASSLLAGATNEQFF
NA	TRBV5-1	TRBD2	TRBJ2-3	TGCGCCAGCGGGCTAGCGGTTGCCACAGATACGCAGTATTTT	CASGLAVATDTQYF
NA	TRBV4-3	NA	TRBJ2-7	TGCGCCAGCAGCCAAGAAAGGACTCCTGGGGTCGAGCAGTACTTC	CASSQERTPGVEQYF
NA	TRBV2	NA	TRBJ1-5	TGTGCCAGCAGGTCACAGAGTCAGCCCCAGCATTTT	CASRSQSQPQHF
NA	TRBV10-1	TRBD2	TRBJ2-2	TGCGCCAGCGCAACTAGCGACACCGGGGAGCTGTTTTTT	CASATSDTGELFF
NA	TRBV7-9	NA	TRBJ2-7	TGTGCCAGCAGCTTAGGCAGGGATTCCGAGCAGTACTTC	CASSLGRDSEQYF
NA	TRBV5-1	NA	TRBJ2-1	TGCGCCAGCAGTCGGGTGGGCGGGGACAATGAGCAGTTCTTC	CASSRVGGDNEQFF
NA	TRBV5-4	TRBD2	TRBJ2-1	TGTGCCAGCAGCTTTGGGCGGGAGATCTCCTACAATGAGCAGTTCTTC	CASSFGREISYNEQFF
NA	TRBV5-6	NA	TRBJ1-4	TGTGCCAGCAGCTTGACGGGGACTGCAACTAATGAAAAACTGTTTTTT	CASSLTGTATNEKLFF
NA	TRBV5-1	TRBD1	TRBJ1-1	TGCGCCAGCAGCACAACAGGGGGGAGTTGGGACACTGAAGCTTTCTTT	CASSTTGGSWDTEAFF
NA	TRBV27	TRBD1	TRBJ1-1	TGTGCCAGCAGTCCCCCCCGGACAGGGAAAGCTTTCTTT	CASSPPRTGKAFF
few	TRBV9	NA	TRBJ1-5	TGTGCCAGCAGCGTAGAGACAGACAATCAGCCCCAGCATTTT	CASSVETDNQPQHF
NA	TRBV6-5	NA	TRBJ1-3	TGTGCCAGCAGTCAGATGGGGAGCTCTGGAAACACCATATATTTT	CASSQMGSSGNTIYF
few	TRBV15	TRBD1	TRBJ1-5	TGTGCCACCAGCAGGGACCAAAGACAGGGGGCTTTCGGTCAGCCCCAGCATTTT	CATSRDQRQGAFGQPQHF
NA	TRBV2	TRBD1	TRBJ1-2	TGTGCCAGCGGGCGGGACAGAAGTGGCTACACCTTC	CASGRDRSGYTF
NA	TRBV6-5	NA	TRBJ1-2	TGTGCCAGCAGATCCCCAGTCTATGGCTACACCTTC	CASRSPVYGYTF